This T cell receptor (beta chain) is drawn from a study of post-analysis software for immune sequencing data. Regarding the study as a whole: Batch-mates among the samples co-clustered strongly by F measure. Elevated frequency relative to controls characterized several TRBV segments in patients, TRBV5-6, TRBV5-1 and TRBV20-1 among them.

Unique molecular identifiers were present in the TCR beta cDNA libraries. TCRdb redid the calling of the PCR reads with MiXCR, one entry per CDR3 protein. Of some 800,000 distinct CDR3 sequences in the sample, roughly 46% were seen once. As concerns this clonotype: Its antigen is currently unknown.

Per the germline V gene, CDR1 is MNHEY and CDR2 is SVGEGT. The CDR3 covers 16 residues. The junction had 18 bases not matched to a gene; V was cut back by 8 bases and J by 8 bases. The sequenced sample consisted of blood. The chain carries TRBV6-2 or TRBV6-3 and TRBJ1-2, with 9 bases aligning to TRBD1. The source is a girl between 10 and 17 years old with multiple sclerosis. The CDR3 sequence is CASRWSLDRGQRGYTF. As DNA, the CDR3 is TGTGCCAGCCGTTGGTCGCTGGACAGGGGCCAGAGAGGCTACACCTTC.